This T cell receptor (beta chain) was retrieved from a study of regulatory T cells in long-lasting Graves disease. Noted time point: persistent/refractory GD, antithyroid drugs over 5 years with positive TRAb. PBMC RNA was the source of the TCR library. The germline CDR1 and CDR2 sequences are SGHTA and FQGNSA. This CDR3 contains 18 residues. The ends lost 1 base at V and 0 bases at J; junction bases unmatched: 12. Library construction for TCR beta used iRepertoire HTBI primers and Arm-PCR of CDR3 regions. TCRdb independently ran MiXCR on the multiplex PCR reads; one entry per CDR3 protein. The sample has roughly 450,000 distinct CDR3 sequences, around 22% seen once. This clonotype was seen ten or more times.

Source: peripheral blood mononuclear cells (PBMCs), taken when the disease was refractory, from a patient treated with antithyroid drugs. The source is a female donor with Graves disease. J is TRBJ2-7 and V is TRBV7-2; 7 positions agree with TRBD2. The CDR3 protein is CASSLVTQRGLHSYEQYF. CDR3 nucleotide sequence: TGTGCCAGCAGCTTAGTAACGCAGAGGGGACTACACTCCTACGAGCAGTACTTC.